What follows describes a single TCR beta chain. The data were obtained in a study of brain T cells in children with intractable seizures. Surgery cases with the highest brain T cell transcript signatures were chosen for sequencing. From germline, CDR1 is SGHAT and CDR2 FQNNGV. CDR3 length: 18 residues. V lost 5 bases to trimming and J lost 7 bases; unmatched junction nucleotides: 22. TCRdb keeps only in-frame clones here, not all; method: immunoSEQ multiplex PCR. The table includes fewer than 80,000 clones, approximately 95% detected once. The sample in question was peripheral blood, obtained at surgery. The receptor comes from a boy under two years old with focal cortical dysplasia and intractable seizures. V and J are TRBV11-2 and TRBJ2-7; 8 bases are shared with TRBD2. The CDR3 protein is CASSPPPWAGGFLGEQYF. CDR3 bases: TGTGCCAGCAGCCCCCCCCCTTGGGCGGGGGGCTTCCTCGGTGAGCAGTACTTC. Filled out from reference TRBV11-2 and TRBJ2-7, the complete variable domain reads EAGVAQSPRYKIIEKRQSVAFWCNPISGHATLYWYQQILGQGPKLLIQFQNNGVVDDSQLPKDRFSAERLKGVDSTLKIQPAKLEDSAVYLCASSPPPWAGGFLGEQYFGPGTRLTVT.